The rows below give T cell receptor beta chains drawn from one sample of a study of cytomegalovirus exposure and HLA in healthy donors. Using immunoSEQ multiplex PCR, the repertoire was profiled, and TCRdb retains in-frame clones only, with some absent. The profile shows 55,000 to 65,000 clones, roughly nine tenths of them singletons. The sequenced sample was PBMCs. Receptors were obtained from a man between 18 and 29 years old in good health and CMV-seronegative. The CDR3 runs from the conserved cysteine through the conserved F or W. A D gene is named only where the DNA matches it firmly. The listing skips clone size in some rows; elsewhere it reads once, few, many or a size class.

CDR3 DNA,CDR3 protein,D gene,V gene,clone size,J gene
TGCGCCAGCAGCTTACTTTTAAGTACGCAAGAGACCCAGTACTTC,CASSLLLSTQETQYF,.,TRBV5-1,.,TRBJ2-5
TGTGCCAGCAGCGGCCTGACAGGGCTAACGGAGACCCAGTACTTC,CASSGLTGLTETQYF,TRBD1,TRBV5-4,.,TRBJ2-5
TGTGCCAGCAATTTGATGAGACTAGCGGACAATGAGCAGTTCTTC,CASNLMRLADNEQFF,TRBD2,TRBV27,.,TRBJ2-1
TGTGCCAGCATTAGGGGGCGCAGAGGATTGAGGGCTAATGAAAAACTGTTTTTT,CASIRGRRGLRANEKLFF,TRBD1,TRBV27,.,TRBJ1-4
TGCGCCAGCAGCTTGGGGCGGGTCCATCCTAGTCTTGGTCCTTCCTACGAGCAGTACTTC,CASSLGRVHPSLGPSYEQYF,.,TRBV5-1,.,TRBJ2-7
TGTGCCAGCAGCTTATTAGGCGCAGGGGCGGCTTACGAGCAGTACTTC,CASSLLGAGAAYEQYF,.,TRBV7-2,.,TRBJ2-7
TGTGCCAGCACGGGGAAGAACACTGAAGCTTTCTTT,CASTGKNTEAFF,.,TRBV6-1,.,TRBJ1-1
TGTGCCAGCAGCTACGCCGGGAGTCCATACAATGAGCAGTTCTTC,CASSYAGSPYNEQFF,.,TRBV11-1,.,TRBJ2-1
TGTGCCACTAAGCGCAGGGCTTCTGGAAACACCATATATTTT,CATKRRASGNTIYF,.,TRBV15,.,TRBJ1-3
TGTGCCAGCAGTGAAAGTGTCCGAGTCGACAGGGTTGAAAAGCCCCAGCATTTT,CASSESVRVDRVEKPQHF,TRBD1,TRBV6-1,once,TRBJ1-5
TGTGCCAGCAGCGCTACAGGGGCCACCCAGCAGTATTTT,CASSATGATQQYF,TRBD1,TRBV11-1,.,TRBJ2-3
TGTGCCAGCAGCCTCGAGAGCTCCTACGAGCAGTACTTC,CASSLESSYEQYF,.,TRBV7-9,.,TRBJ2-7
TGTGCCAGCAGCCAAGGACTAGCGGGCACAGATACGCAGTATTTT,CASSQGLAGTDTQYF,TRBD2,TRBV7-9,few,TRBJ2-3
TGTGCCAGCAGCATAAGCGCAGACAGGTTCAATCAGCCCCAGCATTTT,CASSISADRFNQPQHF,.,TRBV9,.,TRBJ1-5
TGTGCCAGCAGTTTCGACAGGGGGACCAATGGCTACACCTTC,CASSFDRGTNGYTF,TRBD1,TRBV6-6,.,TRBJ1-2
TGTGCCAGCAGCTTAATCCTAGGTTCCGGGGAGCTGTTTTTT,CASSLILGSGELFF,.,TRBV7-3,once,TRBJ2-2
TGCGCCAGCAGCCAAGAGGCTTCGGCTAGCGGGCCAGATACGCAGTATTTT,CASSQEASASGPDTQYF,TRBD2,TRBV4-3,.,TRBJ2-3
TGCGCCAGCAGCAGGGGGGGGAACTCTGGGGCCAACGTCCTGACTTTC,CASSRGGNSGANVLTF,.,TRBV5-1,once,TRBJ2-6
TGTGCCAGCAGTTCACAGGGCCACGAGCAGTACTTC,CASSSQGHEQYF,.,TRBV28,.,TRBJ2-7
TGCGCCAGCAGTGAAACCAGGGGACTAACAAACTCCTACAATGAGCAGTTCTTC,CASSETRGLTNSYNEQFF,.,TRBV10-1,.,TRBJ2-1
TGTGCCAGCAGCCCCTATAAGAGTACCCAGCAGTTCTTC,CASSPYKSTQQFF,.,TRBV7-3,.,TRBJ2-1
TGCGCCAGCAGCTTGGTGGCGGGTTCCTACGAGCAGTACTTC,CASSLVAGSYEQYF,.,TRBV5-1,.,TRBJ2-7
TGTGCCAGCAGCCCGGCTAGCGGGGGGTACAATGAGCAGTTCTTC,CASSPASGGYNEQFF,TRBD2,TRBV11-1,once,TRBJ2-1
TGTGCCAGCAGTGAAACGGGAAGCAATCAGCCCCAGCATTTT,CASSETGSNQPQHF,.,TRBV2,.,TRBJ1-5
TGTGCCAGCAGCTTAGAAGCGGAAAACGAGCAGTACTTC,CASSLEAENEQYF,.,TRBV7-9,.,TRBJ2-7
TGTGCCAGCAGCTCCGGAGTGCCCTACGAGCAGTACTTC,CASSSGVPYEQYF,.,TRBV5-6,.,TRBJ2-7
TGTGCCAGCAGCTTAAAGGGACAGGGCGTCGGGGAGCTGTTTTTT,CASSLKGQGVGELFF,TRBD1,TRBV7-3,once,TRBJ2-2
TGCAGCGTCCGACGCGGTAGCGGGAAACCTGCCGATACGCAGTATTTT,CSVRRGSGKPADTQYF,TRBD2,TRBV29-1,.,TRBJ2-3
TGTGCCACCAAGCGGGAAATGAACACCGGGGAGCTGTTTTTT,CATKREMNTGELFF,TRBD2,TRBV15,.,TRBJ2-2
TGTGCCAGCAGCTTCCCGGGACAGGGATACGAGCAGTACTTC,CASSFPGQGYEQYF,TRBD1,TRBV5-8,.,TRBJ2-7
TGTGCCAGCAGCCGGGACAGCACTTACGAGCAGTACTTC,CASSRDSTYEQYF,TRBD1,TRBV11-2,.,TRBJ2-7
TGCGCCAGCAGCCAAGATCTGGGCGGGAGAGGGCAGACCCAGTACTTC,CASSQDLGGRGQTQYF,TRBD2,TRBV4-3,.,TRBJ2-5
TGTGCCAGCAGTCCCAGAGCGGGAGGGCTTTACGAGCAGTACTTC,CASSPRAGGLYEQYF,TRBD2,TRBV27,.,TRBJ2-7
TGTGCCAGCTCACCACAGTCTAGCGAAGAGACCCAGTACTTC,CASSPQSSEETQYF,.,TRBV18,.,TRBJ2-5
TGTGCCAGCGGGCTTGGGGCCTCCTACGAGCAGTACTTC,CASGLGASYEQYF,.,TRBV6-5,.,TRBJ2-7
TGCAGCGTTGAAGATCCTGGGACAGGGGACCAAGAGACCCAGTACTTC,CSVEDPGTGDQETQYF,TRBD1,TRBV29-1,.,TRBJ2-5